Shown below are 12 T cell receptor beta chains from a single sample sequenced in a study of CXCR3-negative and CXCR3-positive naive CD8 T cells. Points from the study as a whole: The study found more hydrophobic TRB CDR3s in CXCR3-positive naive cells than in CXCR3-negative naive cells.

Each TRB cDNA library was prepared by 5' RACE (with UMI labels). TCRdb re-called the 5' RACE reads, yielding one record per CDR3 amino acid sequence without DNA. The sample has 130,000 or so distinct CDR3 sequences. The antigens these receptors bind are not known. Sequencing was performed on naive CXCR3+ CD8+ T cells from blood. Subset in this sample: CD45RO-CCR7+CD27+CD95- naive CD8+ T cells expressing CXCR3 (TNR3+). All receptors derive from a human donor in good health. Some clones in this sample may be carry-over from other donors' samples.

The chain recombines TRBV28 with TRBJ2-5; TCRdb's D call, TRBD1, is unchecked because there is no DNA. Germline assignment: CDR1 MDHEN and CDR2 SYDVKM. The CDR3 totals 15 residues. The CDR3 loop reads CASSGTIPSEETQYF.

The chain is built from TRBV12-2 and TRBJ2-3; TCRdb's D call, TRBD1, is unchecked because there is no DNA. TRBV12-2 corresponds to a pseudogene. The CDR3 consists of 15 residues. This CDR3 is CASRSLLGGADTQYF.

The genes are TRBV7-6 and TRBJ2-2; TCRdb lists TRBD2, though no DNA is available to test this call. The CDR3 extends over 16 amino acids. Germline values: CDR1 SGHVS, CDR2 FNYEAQ. The CDR3 loop reads CASSSLPGLNTGELFF.

The chain recombines TRBV5-1 with TRBJ1-5. Germline V gene lookup returns CDR1 SGHRS and CDR2 YFSETQ. This CDR3 is 13 amino acids long. The CDR3 protein is CASSPGIDQPQHF.

The chain links TRBV4-1 to TRBJ2-2; TCRdb returns TRBD1, unconfirmable since there is no DNA. The CDR3 length is 17 residues. CDR1 is MGHRA and CDR2 is YSYEKL in the germline V gene. The CDR3: CASSQDAAGTGAGELFF.

The gene calls are TRBV14 and TRBJ2-7; there is no DNA to check the TCRdb D call of TRBD1. The germline V gene has CDR1 SGHDN and CDR2 FVKESK. CDR3 size: 14 residues. The CDR3 protein is CASSQGTVLDEQYF.

This chain links TRBV12-3 or TRBV12-4 with TRBJ2-5; the D call of TRBD1 rests on TCRdb alone, since no DNA is present to check it. The CDR3 is 13 amino acids. This chain's CDR3 is CASSFRGGETQYF.

The rearrangement joins TRBV6-6 to TRBJ2-3. Germline values: CDR1 MNHNY, CDR2 SVGAGI (reference sequence). This CDR3 has 13 residues. The CDR3 protein is CASSYYSTDTRYF.

The chain combines TRBV12-3 or TRBV12-4 with TRBJ2-7; TCRdb's D gene call, TRBD1, goes unchecked for lack of DNA. The CDR3 has 15 residues. The CDR3 sequence: CASSSETGRFYEQYF.

The rearrangement joins TRBV5-5 to TRBJ2-1; the D gene TCRdb calls, TRBD2, cannot be checked with no DNA. The CDR3 spans 18 residues. Germline CDR1 is SGHKS and CDR2 is YYEKEE (reference sequence). CDR3: CASRHGGGTSPPYNEQFF. The full variable domain, rest sourced from reference TRBV5-5 and TRBJ2-1, is DAGVTQSPTHLIKTRGQQVTLRCSPISGHKSVSWYQQVLGQGPQFIFQYYEKEERGRGNFPDRFSARQFPNYSSELNVNALLLGDSALYLCASRHGGGTSPPYNEQFFGPGTRLTVL.

The genes are TRBV20-1 and TRBJ2-2; without DNA, the TCRdb call of TRBD2 cannot be checked. Germline V gives CDR1 DFQATT, CDR2 SNEGSKA (reference sequence). CDR3 size: 17 residues. CDR3 amino acids: CSARSPSGGLNTGELFF.

The chain couples TRBV28 to TRBJ2-7; as DNA is missing, the TRBD2 call by TCRdb cannot be tested. Germline V gene lookup returns CDR1 MDHEN and CDR2 SYDVKM. This CDR3 is 13 amino acids long. CDR3 residues: CASGLGMALEQYF.